This is a list of T cell receptor beta chains from one sample in a study of T cell responses to AZD1222 COVID-19 vaccine. TCRdb's table, derived via immunoSEQ multiplex PCR, lists solely in-frame clones and lacks some. The profile covers approximately 140,000 clones, with about nine tenths appearing a single time and about 3.2% taken by the ten largest. The sample was peripheral blood, taken 28 days after the second AZD1222 dose. These receptors were obtained from an adult who received the AZD1222 COVID-19 vaccine. CDR3s include the opening cysteine and the closing phenylalanine or tryptophan. The order of the fields is CDR3 DNA, CDR3 protein, D gene, V gene, J gene, clone size. A D gene is named only where the DNA matches it firmly. Expanded clones get a size class; other rows say once, few or many, or leave the size out.

TGTGCCAGCGAGGAACTAGCGGAGTACAATGAGCAGTTCTTC	CASEELAEYNEQFF	TRBD2	TRBV6-6	TRBJ2-1	NA
TGTGCCAGCAGTGGTCGACAGGCCCCAGGGTCAGATACGCAGTATTTT	CASSGRQAPGSDTQYF	NA	TRBV2	TRBJ2-3	NA
TGTGCCAGCAGCACCCCAGGGGGCACAGATACGCAGTATTTT	CASSTPGGTDTQYF	NA	TRBV7-2	TRBJ2-3	NA
TGTGCCATCACCTTGGGGGAGGTGGCCACTGAAGCTTTCTTT	CAITLGEVATEAFF	NA	TRBV10-3	TRBJ1-1	few
TGTGCCAGCAGTTTAGGTTCTAGCGGGAACTTCGAGCAGTACTTC	CASSLGSSGNFEQYF	TRBD2	TRBV6-5	TRBJ2-7	NA
TGTGCCAGCAGCCCCTGGGGGCAGGGCGGCACTGAAGCTTTCTTT	CASSPWGQGGTEAFF	NA	TRBV7-9	TRBJ1-1	few
TGTGCCAGCAGCTTACGGGTGGGCTCCTACAATGAGCAGTTCTTC	CASSLRVGSYNEQFF	NA	TRBV7-7	TRBJ2-1	NA
TGTGCCAGCAGCAGGGGTCCCACATCCCACAATGAGCAGTTCTTC	CASSRGPTSHNEQFF	NA	TRBV25-1	TRBJ2-1	NA
TGTGCCAGCCGCCCGACCCCCCAAAGAGGTGGCTACACCTTC	CASRPTPQRGGYTF	NA	TRBV6-5	TRBJ1-2	NA
TGTGCCAGCAGCTTACAGGGAAATGAAAAACTGTTTTTT	CASSLQGNEKLFF	NA	TRBV7-6	TRBJ1-4	NA
TGTGCCAGCCTCGCGGGAGTCTCTGAGACCCAGTACTTC	CASLAGVSETQYF	TRBD2	TRBV2	TRBJ2-5	NA
TGTGCCAGCAGTAGGACAGGGGGCTTCACTGAAGCTTTCTTT	CASSRTGGFTEAFF	TRBD1	TRBV9	TRBJ1-1	few
TGCAGCGTTGAGGGTCCAGGGGGCGGAGGCATTCAGTACTTC	CSVEGPGGGGIQYF	TRBD1	TRBV29-1	TRBJ2-4	NA
TGTGCCAGCACCCCGACTAGCGGGAGGGCAAATGAGCAGTTCTTC	CASTPTSGRANEQFF	TRBD2	TRBV7-6	TRBJ2-1	NA
TGTGCCAGCAGCTTAGTGGGACACCCCTATGGCTACACCTTC	CASSLVGHPYGYTF	NA	TRBV7-2	TRBJ1-2	NA
TGTGCCAGCAGCCCGGGACTAGTTGGGACCCAGTACTTC	CASSPGLVGTQYF	TRBD2	TRBV9	TRBJ2-5	NA
TGCGCCAGCAGCCGTGGGGAGGGGCAGTTCTTC	CASSRGEGQFF	TRBD2	TRBV4-1	TRBJ2-1	NA
TGTGCCAGCTCACCTGGACAGGGGAGCACTGAAGCTTTCTTT	CASSPGQGSTEAFF	TRBD1	TRBV18	TRBJ1-1	NA